A selection of T cell receptor beta chains follows, all from one sample in a study of graft-versus-host responses after intestinal transplantation. Which antigens these TCRs recognize remains unknown. Method: immunoSEQ multiplex PCR; TCRdb's copy keeps in-frame clones and lacks some. This repertoire shows roughly 99,000 clones, about 87% found once; its top ten account for approximately 0.76%. Material: unstimulated CD4+ T cells sorted from spleen or lymph node cells, obtained before transplant. The receptors derive from a human donor who was the organ donor for an intestinal transplant. CDR3s include the opening cysteine and the closing phenylalanine or tryptophan. Fields, in order: D gene, V gene, J gene, clone size, CDR3 protein, CDR3 DNA. A D gene is named only where the DNA matches it firmly. Clone size is stated in some rows and not others, as once, few, many or a class when expanded.

TRBD1,TRBV19,TRBJ1-2,few,CASSIWARGSGYTF,TGTGCCAGTAGTATATGGGCCAGGGGGAGTGGCTACACCTTC
TRBD1,TRBV5-1,TRBJ1-2,few,CASSLGRTGGYTF,TGCGCCAGCAGCTTGGGCAGGACAGGCGGCTACACCTTC
.,TRBV9,TRBJ1-6,.,CASSARESTSPLHF,TGTGCCAGCAGCGCCCGGGAGTCTACTTCACCCCTCCACTTT
TRBD1,TRBV19,TRBJ2-7,once,CASSIFETGVYEQYF,TGTGCCAGTAGTATTTTCGAGACAGGGGTTTACGAGCAGTACTTC
.,TRBV7-8,TRBJ1-5,.,CASSLISRPQHF,TGTGCCAGCAGCTTAATATCCCGGCCCCAGCATTTT
.,TRBV9,TRBJ2-7,.,CASSLPGVREQYF,TGTGCCAGCAGCCTCCCAGGGGTTCGGGAGCAGTACTTC
TRBD1,TRBV11-2,TRBJ1-1,.,CASSWGDRVEAFF,TGTGCCAGCAGCTGGGGGGACAGGGTTGAAGCTTTCTTT
.,TRBV7-2,TRBJ2-7,.,CASSLSRRQPYEQYF,TGTGCCAGCAGCTTATCCCGGCGTCAGCCCTACGAGCAGTACTTC
.,TRBV4-2,TRBJ1-4,.,CASSQDLRRKLFF,TGTGCCAGCAGCCAAGACCTTCGTCGAAAACTGTTTTTT
TRBD2,TRBV6-5,TRBJ2-1,.,CASSRSGSALGEQFF,TGTGCCAGCAGCCGAAGCGGGAGCGCATTGGGTGAGCAGTTCTTC
TRBD2,TRBV5-1,TRBJ2-5,once,CASSWGLALQETQYF,TGCGCCAGCAGCTGGGGACTAGCGCTGCAAGAGACCCAGTACTTC
.,TRBV30,TRBJ2-5,.,CAWSVGGPETQYF,TGTGCCTGGAGTGTTGGGGGCCCAGAGACCCAGTACTTC
.,TRBV5-1,TRBJ1-1,.,CASSYQGNEGSEAFF,TGCGCCAGCAGTTACCAGGGGAATGAGGGATCTGAAGCTTTCTTT
.,TRBV11-2,TRBJ1-2,.,CASSQIRGGYTF,TGTGCCAGCAGCCAAATCCGGGGTGGCTACACCTTC
TRBD2,TRBV25-1,TRBJ2-3,.,CASGGLAGTTRATDTQYF,TGTGCCAGCGGGGGACTAGCGGGAACCACCCGGGCCACAGATACGCAGTATTTT
.,TRBV6-5,TRBJ1-5,few,CASSYSRQGNQPQHF,TGTGCCAGCAGTTACTCCAGACAGGGCAATCAGCCCCAGCATTTT
.,TRBV5-1,TRBJ1-6,.,CASSLVLQSSSYNSPLHF,TGCGCCAGCAGCTTGGTACTCCAGTCGAGCTCCTATAATTCACCCCTCCACTTT
.,TRBV11-3,TRBJ2-7,.,CASSLPGKTYEQYF,TGTGCCAGCAGCTTACCAGGGAAGACCTACGAGCAGTACTTC
.,TRBV7-2,TRBJ2-2,.,CASSSAGGPGTGELFF,TGTGCCAGCAGCTCGGCCGGCGGGCCCGGCACCGGGGAGCTGTTTTTT
.,TRBV30,TRBJ1-3,.,CACRLSHSGNTIYF,TGTGCCTGCCGTTTAAGCCACTCTGGAAACACCATATATTTT
TRBD2,TRBV5-1,TRBJ2-1,.,CASSSGSSGRANEQFF,TGCGCCAGCAGCTCGGGGTCTAGCGGGAGGGCCAATGAGCAGTTCTTC
.,TRBV11-1,TRBJ2-2,.,CASSFRGPGELFF,TGTGCCAGCAGCTTCAGGGGCCCCGGGGAGCTGTTTTTT
.,TRBV5-1,TRBJ2-2,.,CASSLAGLDTGELFF,TGCGCCAGCAGCTTGGCGGGACTTGACACCGGGGAGCTGTTTTTT
.,TRBV2,TRBJ2-3,.,CASSAALGRWQYF,TGTGCCAGCAGTGCGGCACTAGGGCGATGGCAGTATTTT
.,TRBV10-3,TRBJ2-7,.,CAIRRGDEQYF,TGTGCCATCAGGAGGGGCGACGAGCAGTACTTC
TRBD1,TRBV4-1,TRBJ2-1,once,CASSQQAGTGIYNEQFF,TGCGCCAGCAGCCAGCAAGCCGGGACAGGCATATACAATGAGCAGTTCTTC
.,TRBV7-7,TRBJ2-5,once,CASSLGSRVETQYF,TGTGCCAGCAGCTTAGGTTCCAGGGTTGAGACCCAGTACTTC
TRBD2,TRBV9,TRBJ2-3,.,CASSVGGSGTDTQYF,TGTGCCAGCAGCGTCGGCGGGAGCGGCACAGATACGCAGTATTTT
TRBD1,TRBV11-2,TRBJ2-2,.,CASSRGQTYTGELFF,TGTGCCAGCAGCAGGGGACAGACATACACCGGGGAGCTGTTTTTT
.,TRBV5-1,TRBJ2-7,.,CASSYGGGTSYEQYF,TGCGCCAGCAGCTATGGAGGGGGGACTTCGTACGAGCAGTACTTC
.,TRBV28,TRBJ2-7,.,CASSPSPVRYEQYF,TGTGCCAGCAGCCCCAGTCCGGTTCGCTACGAGCAGTACTTC
TRBD1,TRBV7-9,TRBJ1-2,.,CASSLAGGNYGYTF,TGTGCCAGCAGCTTAGCAGGGGGCAACTATGGCTACACCTTC
.,TRBV5-1,TRBJ1-4,.,CASRTGFNEKLFF,TGCGCCAGCAGAACAGGCTTTAATGAAAAACTGTTTTTT
TRBD2,TRBV29-1,TRBJ2-1,.,CSVVVSGGGNEQFF,TGCAGCGTTGTAGTTAGCGGGGGGGGAAATGAGCAGTTCTTC
TRBD1,TRBV10-3,TRBJ1-3,.,CASRQGLDSGNTIYF,TGTGCCAGCCGACAGGGGCTTGACTCTGGAAACACCATATATTTT
.,TRBV18,TRBJ2-7,.,CASSPSAHPSYEQYF,TGTGCCAGCTCACCGTCAGCGCACCCCTCCTACGAGCAGTACTTC
.,TRBV28,TRBJ1-1,.,CASSPPGRLNTEAFF,TGTGCCAGCAGCCCTCCTGGACGGTTGAACACTGAAGCTTTCTTT
.,TRBV9,TRBJ2-3,.,CASSVAARTDTQYF,TGTGCCAGCAGCGTAGCGGCTCGAACAGATACGCAGTATTTT
TRBD1,TRBV4-1,TRBJ1-5,once,CASSPGQGPRGNQPQHF,TGCGCCAGCAGCCCCGGACAGGGACCGCGCGGCAATCAGCCCCAGCATTTT
TRBD2,TRBV9,TRBJ2-3,once,CASSAHYGGTDTQYF,TGTGCCAGCAGCGCCCATTACGGGGGGACCGATACGCAGTATTTT
.,TRBV19,TRBJ1-5,.,CASSILGLGQPQHF,TGTGCCAGTAGTATATTGGGGTTGGGTCAGCCCCAGCATTTT
.,TRBV5-1,TRBJ2-2,.,CASSSGSTGELFF,TGCGCCAGCAGCTCCGGGAGTACCGGGGAGCTGTTTTTT
.,TRBV29-1,TRBJ1-1,.,CSVERGNTEAFF,TGCAGCGTTGAAAGGGGGAACACTGAAGCTTTCTTT
.,TRBV29-1,TRBJ1-2,.,CSVADGSLNYGYTF,TGCAGCGTCGCCGACGGAAGCCTTAACTATGGCTACACCTTC
TRBD1,TRBV2,TRBJ1-6,.,CASRVDRVGDSPLHF,TGTGCCAGCAGGGTGGACAGGGTAGGGGATTCACCCCTCCACTTT
TRBD1,TRBV5-6,TRBJ2-1,.,CASSDLGQGLNEQFF,TGTGCCAGCAGTGATCTGGGACAGGGGCTAAATGAGCAGTTCTTC
.,TRBV7-9,TRBJ1-3,.,CASSLDQGVSGNTIYF,TGTGCCAGCAGCTTAGATCAGGGAGTCTCTGGAAACACCATATATTTT
.,TRBV23-1,TRBJ2-5,.,CASSPGALQETQYF,TGCGCCAGCAGCCCCGGGGCCCTCCAAGAGACCCAGTACTTC
TRBD2,TRBV7-9,TRBJ2-3,.,CASTLTSGSDTQYF,TGTGCCAGCACCCTGACTAGCGGGAGCGATACGCAGTATTTT
TRBD2,TRBV5-4,TRBJ2-3,.,CASSLDLAGGFDTQYF,TGTGCCAGCAGCTTGGATCTAGCGGGGGGGTTTGATACGCAGTATTTT
TRBD2,TRBV7-9,TRBJ2-3,.,CASSLLYGTSRDTQYF,TGTGCCAGCAGCTTATTATATGGGACTAGTAGAGATACGCAGTATTTT
.,TRBV7-2,TRBJ2-3,.,CASSSKESGYGRDTQYF,TGTGCCAGCAGTTCCAAGGAATCAGGGTACGGGAGAGATACGCAGTATTTT
.,TRBV4-1,TRBJ2-3,.,CASSQAGPLSTDTQYF,TGCGCCAGCAGCCAAGCCGGACCCCTAAGCACAGATACGCAGTATTTT
.,TRBV7-9,TRBJ1-2,.,CASNRAGREDGYTF,TGTGCCAGCAACCGGGCTGGCAGGGAAGATGGCTACACCTTC